The rows below give T cell receptor beta chains drawn from one sample of a study of T cells in localized non-small cell lung cancer. Here immunoSEQ multiplex PCR was the method, and the copy in TCRdb shows in-frame clones only, minus some. The table has some 25,000 clones, roughly 90% seen once; the top ten hold 12% to 15%. The sample here was peripheral blood, taken before any cancer treatment. These receptor sequences come from a man aged 40-75 years with stage III squamous cell lung carcinoma. Both conserved end residues are part of each CDR3. D genes are given only for firm matches. Expanded clones get a size class; other rows say once, few or many, or leave the size out.

D gene,clone size,J gene,V gene,CDR3 protein,CDR3 DNA
-,-,TRBJ2-1,TRBV19,CASSKGHEQFF,TGTGCCAGTAGTAAAGGCCATGAGCAGTTCTTC
-,-,TRBJ1-5,TRBV11-2,CASSLEIWQPQHF,TGTGCCAGCAGCTTAGAGATTTGGCAGCCCCAGCATTTT
-,few,TRBJ2-5,TRBV2,CARSRQAQETQYF,TGTGCCAGATCCCGACAGGCCCAAGAGACCCAGTACTTC
-,-,TRBJ1-2,TRBV6-6,CASSNTYGYTF,TGTGCCAGCAGCAACACCTATGGCTACACCTTC
-,-,TRBJ2-2,TRBV2,CASSPRAGQTGELFF,TGTGCCAGCAGCCCTCGAGCGGGTCAGACCGGGGAGCTGTTTTTT
-,once,TRBJ1-1,TRBV7-3,CASSPHRDTEAFF,TGTGCCAGCAGCCCCCACAGGGACACTGAAGCTTTCTTT
-,-,TRBJ1-6,TRBV9,CASSVEGGLNSPLHF,TGTGCCAGCAGCGTAGAAGGGGGGCTGAATTCACCCCTCCACTTT
-,-,TRBJ1-1,TRBV14,CASSHETANTEAFF,TGTGCCAGCAGCCATGAGACTGCGAACACTGAAGCTTTCTTT
TRBD1,-,TRBJ2-5,TRBV19,CASSIERQGQETQYF,TGTGCCAGTAGTATAGAGAGACAGGGGCAAGAGACCCAGTACTTC
TRBD2,-,TRBJ2-3,TRBV5-1,CASSLGSGGTSTDTQYF,TGCGCCAGCAGCTTGGGGAGCGGGGGGACAAGCACAGATACGCAGTATTTT
-,-,TRBJ2-2,TRBV18,CASSPSMTENTGELFF,TGTGCCAGCTCACCATCGATGACGGAGAACACCGGGGAGCTGTTTTTT
TRBD1,-,TRBJ1-1,TRBV4-2,CASSQDTRQGWTEAFF,TGTGCCAGCAGCCAAGATACGAGACAGGGATGGACTGAAGCTTTCTTT
-,-,TRBJ2-2,TRBV19,CASSNVNTGELFF,TGTGCCAGTAGTAACGTTAACACCGGGGAGCTGTTTTTT
-,-,TRBJ2-7,TRBV2,CASSSSAGSFFYF,TGTGCCAGCAGTTCCAGTGCGGGGAGTTTCTTCTACTTC
-,-,TRBJ1-1,TRBV20-1,CSASWYTEAFF,TGCAGTGCTAGTTGGTACACTGAAGCTTTCTTT
TRBD1,-,TRBJ2-1,TRBV4-3,CASSQDRGQIYNEQFF,TGCGCCAGCAGCCAAGATCGGGGACAGATATACAATGAGCAGTTCTTC
TRBD2,-,TRBJ2-3,TRBV5-1,CASSVFPGTSDTDTQYF,TGCGCCAGCAGCGTGTTCCCCGGGACTAGCGACACAGATACGCAGTATTTT
TRBD1,-,TRBJ2-4,TRBV2,CASLRQGGSKNIQYF,TGTGCCAGCCTCCGACAGGGTGGTTCCAAAAACATTCAGTACTTC
-,-,TRBJ2-5,TRBV5-1,CASSLARGRFQETQYF,TGCGCCAGCAGCTTGGCCCGGGGGCGCTTCCAAGAGACCCAGTACTTC
-,-,TRBJ1-3,TRBV2,CASSEAPLTSGNTIYF,TGTGCCAGCAGTGAAGCGCCGCTAACCTCTGGAAACACCATATATTTT
-,once,TRBJ2-5,TRBV9,CASSVEGETQYF,TGTGCCAGCAGCGTAGAAGGGGAGACCCAGTACTTC
-,once,TRBJ2-6,TRBV15,CATSRHSGANVLTF,TGTGCCACCAGCAGGCACTCTGGGGCCAACGTCCTGACTTTC
TRBD1,-,TRBJ1-2,TRBV10-3,CAISRDRLYGYTF,TGTGCCATCAGTAGGGACAGGCTTTATGGCTACACCTTC
-,-,TRBJ2-7,TRBV7-2,CASSPVSGSPYEQYF,TGTGCCAGCAGCCCCGTGAGCGGCAGCCCCTACGAGCAGTACTTC
TRBD1,-,TRBJ1-1,TRBV7-9,CASSLDQGANTEAFF,TGTGCCAGCAGCTTAGATCAGGGGGCGAACACTGAAGCTTTCTTT
-,-,TRBJ1-3,TRBV5-4,CASSLGLTSSGNTIYF,TGTGCCAGCAGCTTGGGGTTGACAAGCTCTGGAAACACCATATATTTT
-,-,TRBJ2-3,TRBV7-9,CASTSSGTDTQYF,TGTGCCAGCACCTCTAGCGGCACAGATACGCAGTATTTT
-,-,TRBJ1-1,TRBV7-2,CASSLYLRRENTEAFF,TGTGCCAGCAGCTTATACCTTCGCAGGGAGAACACTGAAGCTTTCTTT
-,-,TRBJ2-1,TRBV7-9,CASSLRSNEQFF,TGTGCCAGCAGCTTGAGGTCGAATGAGCAGTTCTTC
TRBD1,-,TRBJ2-3,TRBV28,CASTVPGQGARIEGTGGNTQYF,TGTGCCAGCACCGTCCCGGGACAGGGGGCTAGGATTGAGGGGACCGGGGGGAATACGCAGTATTTT
TRBD2,-,TRBJ2-7,TRBV5-4,CASSSLAGSSREQYF,TGTGCCAGCAGCTCACTAGCGGGGAGCTCCCGGGAGCAGTACTTC